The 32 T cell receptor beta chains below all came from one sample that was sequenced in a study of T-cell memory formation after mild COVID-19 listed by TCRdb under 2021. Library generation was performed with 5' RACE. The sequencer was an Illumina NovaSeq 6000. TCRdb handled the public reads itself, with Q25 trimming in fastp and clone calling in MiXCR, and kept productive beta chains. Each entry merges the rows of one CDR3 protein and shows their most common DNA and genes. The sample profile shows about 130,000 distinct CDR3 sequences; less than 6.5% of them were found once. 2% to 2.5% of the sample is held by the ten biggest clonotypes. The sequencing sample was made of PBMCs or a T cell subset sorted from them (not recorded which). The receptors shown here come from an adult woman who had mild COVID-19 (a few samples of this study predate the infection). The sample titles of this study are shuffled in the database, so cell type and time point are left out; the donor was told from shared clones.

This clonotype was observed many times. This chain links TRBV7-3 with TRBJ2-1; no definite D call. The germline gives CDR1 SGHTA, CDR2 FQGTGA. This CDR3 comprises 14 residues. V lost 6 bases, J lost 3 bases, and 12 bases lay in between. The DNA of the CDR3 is TGTGCCAGCAGTCCCGGGTCAGGCTACAATGAGCAGTTCTTC. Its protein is CASSPGSGYNEQFF.

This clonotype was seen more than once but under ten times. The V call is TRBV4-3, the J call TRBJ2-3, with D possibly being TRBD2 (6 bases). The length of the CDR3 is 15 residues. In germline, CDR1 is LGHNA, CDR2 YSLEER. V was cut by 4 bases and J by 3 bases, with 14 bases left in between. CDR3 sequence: CASSRGGIKTDTQYF. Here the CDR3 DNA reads TGCGCCAGCAGCCGGGGCGGGATCAAGACAGATACGCAGTATTTT.

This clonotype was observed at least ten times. Written as DNA, the CDR3 is TGTGCCAGCAGTCGCCGGGACTACGTTCCCTACGAGCAGTACTTC. This gives the protein CASSRRDYVPYEQYF. The chain has TRBV6-5 and TRBJ2-7; 7 nucleotides line up with TRBD2. The CDR3 length is 15 residues. Trimming cost V 5 bases and J 2 bases; bases outside gene matches: 9. In germline, CDR1 is MNHEY, CDR2 SVGAGI.

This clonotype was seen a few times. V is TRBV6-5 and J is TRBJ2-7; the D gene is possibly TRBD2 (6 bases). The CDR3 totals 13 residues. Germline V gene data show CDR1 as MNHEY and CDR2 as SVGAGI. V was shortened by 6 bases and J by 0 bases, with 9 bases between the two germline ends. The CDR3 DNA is TGTGCCAGCAGGAAGACTAGCTCCTACGAGCAGTACTTC. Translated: CASRKTSSYEQYF.

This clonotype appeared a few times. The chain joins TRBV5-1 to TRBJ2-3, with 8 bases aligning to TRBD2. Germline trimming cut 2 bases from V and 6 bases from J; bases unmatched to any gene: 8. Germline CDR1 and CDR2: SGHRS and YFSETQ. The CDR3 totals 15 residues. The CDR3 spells CASSLISGRPDTQYF. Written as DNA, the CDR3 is TGCGCCAGCAGCTTAATCAGCGGGAGACCGGATACGCAGTATTTT.

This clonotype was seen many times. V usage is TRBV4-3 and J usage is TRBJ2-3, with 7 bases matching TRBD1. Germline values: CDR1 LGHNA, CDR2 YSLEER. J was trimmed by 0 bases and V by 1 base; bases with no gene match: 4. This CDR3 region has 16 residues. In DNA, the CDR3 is TGCGCCAGCAGCCAAGTCGCACAGGGGAGCACAGATACGCAGTATTTT. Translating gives CASSQVAQGSTDTQYF.

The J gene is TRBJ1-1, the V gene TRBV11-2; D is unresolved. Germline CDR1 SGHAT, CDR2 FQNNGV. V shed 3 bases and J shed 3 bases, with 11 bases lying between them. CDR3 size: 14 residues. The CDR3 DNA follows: TGTGCCAGCAGCTTTAGTATAGCAGACACTGAAGCTTTCTTT. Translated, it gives CASSFSIADTEAFF.

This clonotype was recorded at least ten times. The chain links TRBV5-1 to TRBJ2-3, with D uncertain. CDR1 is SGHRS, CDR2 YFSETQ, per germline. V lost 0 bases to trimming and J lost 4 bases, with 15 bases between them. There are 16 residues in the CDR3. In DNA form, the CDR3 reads TGCGCCAGCAGCTTGGCCGGGCGGCTTGAGGCAGATACGCAGTATTTT. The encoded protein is CASSLAGRLEADTQYF.

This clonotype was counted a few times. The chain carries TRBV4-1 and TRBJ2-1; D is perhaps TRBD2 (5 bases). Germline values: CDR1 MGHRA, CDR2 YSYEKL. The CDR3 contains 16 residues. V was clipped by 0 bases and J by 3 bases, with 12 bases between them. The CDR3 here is CASSQDYAGRYNEQFF. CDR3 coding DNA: TGCGCCAGCAGCCAAGATTACGCGGGTCGCTACAATGAGCAGTTCTTC.

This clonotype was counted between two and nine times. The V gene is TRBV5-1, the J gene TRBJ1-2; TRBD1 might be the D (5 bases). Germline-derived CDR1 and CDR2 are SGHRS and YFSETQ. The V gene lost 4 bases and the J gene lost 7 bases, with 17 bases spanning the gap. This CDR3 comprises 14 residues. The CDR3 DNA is TGCGCCAGCAGCCCGGATGGGGGTATCGGTGGCTACACCTTC. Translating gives CASSPDGGIGGYTF.

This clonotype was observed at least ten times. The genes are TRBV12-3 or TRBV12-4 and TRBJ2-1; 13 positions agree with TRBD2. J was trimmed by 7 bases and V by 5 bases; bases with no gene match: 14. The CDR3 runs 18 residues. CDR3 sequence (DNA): TGTGCCAGCAGTCCAACCCCGTTCACTAGCGGGAGGGCGAATGAGCAGTTCTTC. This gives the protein CASSPTPFTSGRANEQFF.

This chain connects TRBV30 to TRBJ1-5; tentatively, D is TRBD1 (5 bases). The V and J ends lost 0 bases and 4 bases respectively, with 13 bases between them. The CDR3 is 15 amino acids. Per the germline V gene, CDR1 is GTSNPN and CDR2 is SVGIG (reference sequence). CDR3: CAWSVGGIANQPQHF. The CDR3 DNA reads TGTGCCTGGAGTGTGGGGGGGATCGCAAATCAGCCCCAGCATTTT.

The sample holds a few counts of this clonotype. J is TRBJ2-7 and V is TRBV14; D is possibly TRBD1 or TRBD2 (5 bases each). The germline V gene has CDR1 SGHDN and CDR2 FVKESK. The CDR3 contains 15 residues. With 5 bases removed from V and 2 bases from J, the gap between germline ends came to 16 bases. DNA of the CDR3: TGTGCCAGCAGCGATGGGACGGGCCCAGCCTACGAGCAGTACTTC. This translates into CASSDGTGPAYEQYF.

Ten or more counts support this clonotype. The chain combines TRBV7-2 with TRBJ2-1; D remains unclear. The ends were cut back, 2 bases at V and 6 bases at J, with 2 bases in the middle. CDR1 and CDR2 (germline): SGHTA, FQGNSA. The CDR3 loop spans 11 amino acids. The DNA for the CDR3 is TGTGCCAGCAGCTTACTCAATGAGCAGTTCTTC. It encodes CASSLLNEQFF.

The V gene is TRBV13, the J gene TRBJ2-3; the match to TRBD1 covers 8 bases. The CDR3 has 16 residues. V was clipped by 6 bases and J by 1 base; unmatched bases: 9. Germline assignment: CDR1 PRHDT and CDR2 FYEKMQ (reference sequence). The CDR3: CASSIRTGPGTDTQYF. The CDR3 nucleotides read TGTGCCAGCAGTATTAGGACAGGGCCTGGCACAGATACGCAGTATTTT.

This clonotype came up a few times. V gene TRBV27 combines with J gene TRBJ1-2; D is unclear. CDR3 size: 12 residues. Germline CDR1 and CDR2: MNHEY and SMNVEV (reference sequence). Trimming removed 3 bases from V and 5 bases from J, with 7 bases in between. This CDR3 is CASSFGGYGYTF. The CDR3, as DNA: TGTGCCAGCAGTTTCGGCGGGTATGGCTACACCTTC.

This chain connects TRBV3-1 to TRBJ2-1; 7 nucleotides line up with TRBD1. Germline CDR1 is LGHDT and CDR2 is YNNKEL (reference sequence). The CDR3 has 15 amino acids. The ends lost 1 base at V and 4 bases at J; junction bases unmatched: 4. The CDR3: CASSQGQGTYNEQFF. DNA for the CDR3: TGTGCCAGCAGCCAAGGACAGGGTACTTACAATGAGCAGTTCTTC.

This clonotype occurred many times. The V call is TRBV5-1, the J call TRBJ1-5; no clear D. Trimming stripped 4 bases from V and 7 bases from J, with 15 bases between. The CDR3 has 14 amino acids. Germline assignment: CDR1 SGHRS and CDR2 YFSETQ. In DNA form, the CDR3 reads TGCGCCAGCAGCACGGAGGGAGGAGGACAGCCCCAGCATTTT. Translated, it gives CASSTEGGGQPQHF. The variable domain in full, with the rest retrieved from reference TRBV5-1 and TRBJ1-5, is KAGVTQTPRYLIKTRGQQVTLSCSPISGHRSVSWYQQTPGQGLQFLFEYFSETQRNKGNFPGRFSGRQFSNSRSEMNVSTLELGDSALYLCASSTEGGGQPQHFGDGTRLSIL.

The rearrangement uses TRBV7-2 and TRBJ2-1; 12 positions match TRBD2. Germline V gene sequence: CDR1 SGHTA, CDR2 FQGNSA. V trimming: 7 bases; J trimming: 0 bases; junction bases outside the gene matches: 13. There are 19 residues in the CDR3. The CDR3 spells CASTRTGGTSGFSYNEQFF. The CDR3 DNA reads TGTGCCAGCACCCGGACAGGTGGGACTAGCGGGTTCTCCTACAATGAGCAGTTCTTC.

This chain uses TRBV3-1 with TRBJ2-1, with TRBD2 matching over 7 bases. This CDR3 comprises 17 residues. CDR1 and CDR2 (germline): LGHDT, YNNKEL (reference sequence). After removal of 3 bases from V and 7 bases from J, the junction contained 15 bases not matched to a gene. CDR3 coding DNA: TGTGCCAGCAGCCACCTCCCTCCCGGAGCGGGGACTAATGAGCAGTTCTTC. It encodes CASSHLPPGAGTNEQFF.

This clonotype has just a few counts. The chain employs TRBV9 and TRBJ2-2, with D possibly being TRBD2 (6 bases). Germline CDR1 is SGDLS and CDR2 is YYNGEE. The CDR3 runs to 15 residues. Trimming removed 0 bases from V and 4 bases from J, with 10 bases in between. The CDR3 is CASSVGGKFTGELFF. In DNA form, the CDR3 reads TGTGCCAGCAGCGTAGGCGGGAAGTTCACCGGGGAGCTGTTTTTT.

The CDR3 sequence: CAISEPRAGGEQYF. In nucleotides, the CDR3 is TGTGCCATCAGTGAACCCAGGGCCGGGGGCGAGCAGTACTTC. The chain carries TRBV10-3 and TRBJ2-7; D is possibly TRBD2 (6 bases). The V and J ends lost 3 bases and 6 bases respectively, with 15 bases between them. The CDR3 has 14 residues. Germline CDR1 and CDR2: ENHRY and SYGVKD.

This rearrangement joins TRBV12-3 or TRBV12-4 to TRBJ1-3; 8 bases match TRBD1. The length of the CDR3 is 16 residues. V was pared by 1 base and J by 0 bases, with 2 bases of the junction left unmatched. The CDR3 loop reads CASSLGDRISGNTIYF. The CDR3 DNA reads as TGTGCCAGCAGTTTAGGGGACAGGATCTCTGGAAACACCATATATTTT.

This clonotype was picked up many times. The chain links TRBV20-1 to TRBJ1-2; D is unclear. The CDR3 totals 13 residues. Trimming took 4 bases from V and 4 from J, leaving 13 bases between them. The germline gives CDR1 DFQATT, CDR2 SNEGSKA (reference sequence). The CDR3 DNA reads TGCAGTGCTATAAGCCCCGACGGCTATGGCTACACCTTC. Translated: CSAISPDGYGYTF.

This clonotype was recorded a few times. CDR3 sequence (DNA): TGTGCCAGCAGTTCAACAGCTGGAGCTAACTATGGCTACACCTTC. Translation gives CASSSTAGANYGYTF. V usage is TRBV28 and J usage is TRBJ1-2; D not resolved. V gave up 4 bases and J gave up 0 bases, with 12 bases separating them. CDR3 size: 15 residues. Looked up from germline, CDR1 is MDHEN and CDR2 is SYDVKM.

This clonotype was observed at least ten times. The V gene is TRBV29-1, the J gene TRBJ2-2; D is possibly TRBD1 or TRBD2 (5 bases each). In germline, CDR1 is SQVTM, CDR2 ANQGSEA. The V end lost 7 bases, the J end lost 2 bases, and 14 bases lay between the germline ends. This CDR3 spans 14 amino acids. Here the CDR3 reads CSAEGRSNTGELFF. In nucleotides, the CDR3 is TGCAGCGCTGAGGGGCGGAGTAACACCGGGGAGCTGTTTTTT.

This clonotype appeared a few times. DNA of the CDR3: TGTGCCAGCAGCTCTGTGGCAGGGGAAGCTAACTATGGCTACACCTTC. Protein product: CASSSVAGEANYGYTF. The rearrangement links TRBV7-2 to TRBJ1-2; TRBD1 is a possible D gene (6 bases). This CDR3 comprises 16 residues. The ends were cut back, 4 bases at V and 0 bases at J, with 15 bases in the middle. Germline assignment: CDR1 SGHTA and CDR2 FQGNSA.

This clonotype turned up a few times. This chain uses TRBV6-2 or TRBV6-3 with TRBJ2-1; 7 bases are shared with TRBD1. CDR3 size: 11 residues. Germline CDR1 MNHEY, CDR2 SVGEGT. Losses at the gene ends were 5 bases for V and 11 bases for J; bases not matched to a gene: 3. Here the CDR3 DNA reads TGTGCCAGCAGTCCACAGGGGAAGCAGTTCTTC. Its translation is CASSPQGKQFF.

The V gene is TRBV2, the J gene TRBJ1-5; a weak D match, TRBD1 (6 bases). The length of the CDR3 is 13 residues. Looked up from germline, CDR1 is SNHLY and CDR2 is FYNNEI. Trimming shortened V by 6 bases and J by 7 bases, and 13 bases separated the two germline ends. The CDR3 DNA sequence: TGTGCCAGCAGGGAGAGGGGGACCCAGCCCCAGCATTTT. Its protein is CASRERGTQPQHF. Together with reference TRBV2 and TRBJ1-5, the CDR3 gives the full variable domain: EPEVTQTPSHQVTQMGQEVILRCVPISNHLYFYWYRQILGQKVEFLVSFYNNEISEKSEIFDDQFSVERPDGSNFTLKIRSTKLEDSAMYFCASRERGTQPQHFGDGTRLSIL.

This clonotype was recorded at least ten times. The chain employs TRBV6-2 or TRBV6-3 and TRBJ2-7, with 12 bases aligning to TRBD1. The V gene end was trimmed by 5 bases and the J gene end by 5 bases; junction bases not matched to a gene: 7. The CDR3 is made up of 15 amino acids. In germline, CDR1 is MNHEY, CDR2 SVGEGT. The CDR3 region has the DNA TGTGCCAGCAGTACCGGGACAGGGGGCTTCCACGAGCAGTACTTC. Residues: CASSTGTGGFHEQYF.

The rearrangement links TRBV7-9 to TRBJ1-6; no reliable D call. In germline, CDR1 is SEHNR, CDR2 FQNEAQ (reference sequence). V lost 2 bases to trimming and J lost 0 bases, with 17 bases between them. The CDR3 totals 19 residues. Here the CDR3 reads CASSLWTGGFGSYNSPLHF. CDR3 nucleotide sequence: TGTGCCAGCAGCTTATGGACCGGAGGATTCGGCTCCTATAATTCACCCCTCCACTTT.

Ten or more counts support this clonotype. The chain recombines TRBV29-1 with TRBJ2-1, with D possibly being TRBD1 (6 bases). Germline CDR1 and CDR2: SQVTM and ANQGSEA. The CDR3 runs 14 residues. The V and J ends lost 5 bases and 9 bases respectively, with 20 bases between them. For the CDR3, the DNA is TGCAGCGTTTCCCCCATCACAGGGTACGGTGAGCAGTTCTTC. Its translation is CSVSPITGYGEQFF.